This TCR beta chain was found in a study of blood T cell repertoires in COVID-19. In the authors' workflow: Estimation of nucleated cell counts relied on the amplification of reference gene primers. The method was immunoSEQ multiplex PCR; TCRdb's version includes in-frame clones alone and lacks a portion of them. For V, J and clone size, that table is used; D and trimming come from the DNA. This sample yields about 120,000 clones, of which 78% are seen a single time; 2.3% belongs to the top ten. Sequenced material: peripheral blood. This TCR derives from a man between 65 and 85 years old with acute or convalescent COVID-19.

This chain's CDR3 is CASSRPGTLEQYF. As DNA, the CDR3 is TGTGCCAGCAGCCGACCCGGGACACTCGAGCAGTACTTC. This chain links TRBV7-2 with TRBJ2-7; D is perhaps TRBD1 (6 bases). The CDR3 length is 13 residues. The germline CDR1 and CDR2 sequences are SGHTA and FQGNSA. Between the trimmed V and J ends, which lost 5 bases and 6 bases, there was a span of 14 bases.